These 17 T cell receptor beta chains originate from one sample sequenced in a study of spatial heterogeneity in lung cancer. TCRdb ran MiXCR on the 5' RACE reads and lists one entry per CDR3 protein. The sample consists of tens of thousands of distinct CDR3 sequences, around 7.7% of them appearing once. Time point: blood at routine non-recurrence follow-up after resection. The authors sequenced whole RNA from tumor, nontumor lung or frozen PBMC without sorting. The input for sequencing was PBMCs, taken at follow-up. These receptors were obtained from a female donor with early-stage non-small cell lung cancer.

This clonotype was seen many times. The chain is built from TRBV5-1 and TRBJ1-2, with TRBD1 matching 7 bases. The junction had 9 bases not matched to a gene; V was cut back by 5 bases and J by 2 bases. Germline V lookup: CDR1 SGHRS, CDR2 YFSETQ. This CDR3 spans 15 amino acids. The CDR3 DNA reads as TGCGCCAGCAGTTATAACAGGGGAAGCAACTATGGCTACACCTTC. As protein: CASSYNRGSNYGYTF.

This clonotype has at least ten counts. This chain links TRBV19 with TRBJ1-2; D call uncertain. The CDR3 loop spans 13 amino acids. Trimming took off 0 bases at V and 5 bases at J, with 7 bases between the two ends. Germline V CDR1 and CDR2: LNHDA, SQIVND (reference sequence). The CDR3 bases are TGTGCCAGTAGTATAGATCGCTTGTATGGCTACACCTTC. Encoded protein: CASSIDRLYGYTF. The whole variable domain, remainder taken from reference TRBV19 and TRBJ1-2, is DGGITQSPKYLFRKEGQNVTLSCEQNLNHDAMYWYRQDPGQGLRLIYYSQIVNDFQKGDIAEGYSVSREKKESFPLTVTSAQKNPTAFYLCASSIDRLYGYTFGSGTRLTVV.

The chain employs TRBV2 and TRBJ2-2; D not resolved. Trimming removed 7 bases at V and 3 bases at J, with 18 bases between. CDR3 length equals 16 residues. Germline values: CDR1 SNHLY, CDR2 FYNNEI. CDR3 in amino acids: CASKYPPPGYTGELFF. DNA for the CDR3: TGTGCCAGCAAATATCCCCCACCCGGATACACCGGGGAGCTGTTTTTT.

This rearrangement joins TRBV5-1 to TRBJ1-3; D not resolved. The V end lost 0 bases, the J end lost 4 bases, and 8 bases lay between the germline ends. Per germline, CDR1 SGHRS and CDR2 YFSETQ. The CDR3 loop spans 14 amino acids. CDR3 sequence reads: CASSLEGSGNTIYF. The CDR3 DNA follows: TGCGCCAGCAGCTTGGAAGGGTCAGGAAACACCATATATTTT. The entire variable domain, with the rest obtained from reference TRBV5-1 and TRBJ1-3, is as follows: KAGVTQTPRYLIKTRGQQVTLSCSPISGHRSVSWYQQTPGQGLQFLFEYFSETQRNKGNFPGRFSGRQFSNSRSEMNVSTLELGDSALYLCASSLEGSGNTIYFGEGSWLTVV.

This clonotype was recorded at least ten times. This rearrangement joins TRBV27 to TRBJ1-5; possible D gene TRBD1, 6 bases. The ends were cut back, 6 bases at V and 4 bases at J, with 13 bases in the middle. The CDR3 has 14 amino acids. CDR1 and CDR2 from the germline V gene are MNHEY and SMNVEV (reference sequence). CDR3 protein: CASRGRGRNQPQHF. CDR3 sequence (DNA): TGTGCCAGCAGGGGCAGGGGTAGGAATCAGCCCCAGCATTTT.

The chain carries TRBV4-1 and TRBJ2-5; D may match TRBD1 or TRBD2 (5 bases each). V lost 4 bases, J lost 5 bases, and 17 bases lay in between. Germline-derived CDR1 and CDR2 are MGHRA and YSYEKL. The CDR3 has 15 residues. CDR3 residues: CASSPGRGGWETQYF. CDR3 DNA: TGCGCCAGCAGCCCGGGGCGTGGCGGGTGGGAGACCCAGTACTTC.

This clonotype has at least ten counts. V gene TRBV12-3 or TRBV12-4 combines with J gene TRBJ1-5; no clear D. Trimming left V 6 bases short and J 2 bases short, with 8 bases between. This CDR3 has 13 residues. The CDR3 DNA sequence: TGTGCCAGCAGCCACGGTCGCAATCAGCCCCAGCATTTT. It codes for CASSHGRNQPQHF.

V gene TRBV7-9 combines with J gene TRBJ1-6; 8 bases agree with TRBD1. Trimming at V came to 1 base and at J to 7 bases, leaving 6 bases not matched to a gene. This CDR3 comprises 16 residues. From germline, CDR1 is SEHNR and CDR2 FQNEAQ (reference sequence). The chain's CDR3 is CASSLGAGGWNSPLHF. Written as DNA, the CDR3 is TGTGCCAGCAGCTTAGGGGCAGGGGGCTGGAATTCACCCCTCCACTTT.

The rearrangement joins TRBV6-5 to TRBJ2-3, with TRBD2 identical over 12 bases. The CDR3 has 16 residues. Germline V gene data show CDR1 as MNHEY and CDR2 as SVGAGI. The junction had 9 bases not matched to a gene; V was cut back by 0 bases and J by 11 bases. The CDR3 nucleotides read TGTGCCAGCAGTTACTCGAGTCAACTAGCGGGGGGAGGGCAGTATTTT. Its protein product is CASSYSSQLAGGGQYF.

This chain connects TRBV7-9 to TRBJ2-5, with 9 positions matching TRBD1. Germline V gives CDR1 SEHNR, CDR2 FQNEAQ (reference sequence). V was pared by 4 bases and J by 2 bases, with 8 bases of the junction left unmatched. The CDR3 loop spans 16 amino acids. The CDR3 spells CASSSPGTGLQETQYF. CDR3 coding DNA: TGTGCCAGCAGCTCTCCCGGGACAGGGCTGCAAGAGACCCAGTACTTC.

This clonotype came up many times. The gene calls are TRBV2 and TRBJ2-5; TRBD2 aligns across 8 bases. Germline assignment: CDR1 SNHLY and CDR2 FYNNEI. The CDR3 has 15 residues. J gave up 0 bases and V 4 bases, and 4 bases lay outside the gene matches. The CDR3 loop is CASSGPSGHQETQYF. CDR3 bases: TGTGCCAGCAGTGGGCCTAGCGGGCACCAAGAGACCCAGTACTTC.

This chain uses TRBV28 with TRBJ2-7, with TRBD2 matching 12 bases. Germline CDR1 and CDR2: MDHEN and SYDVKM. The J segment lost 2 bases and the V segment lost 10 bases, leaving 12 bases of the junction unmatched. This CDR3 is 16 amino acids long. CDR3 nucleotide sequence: TGTGCCATCGACCGAGGGACTAGCGGGTGGACCTACGAGCAGTACTTC. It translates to CAIDRGTSGWTYEQYF.

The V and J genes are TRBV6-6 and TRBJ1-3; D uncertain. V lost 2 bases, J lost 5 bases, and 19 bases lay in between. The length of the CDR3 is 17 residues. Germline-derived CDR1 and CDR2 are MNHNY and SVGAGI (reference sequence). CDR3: CASSYGQRLGLRNTIYF. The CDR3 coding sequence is TGTGCCAGCAGTTACGGTCAGCGATTAGGCTTGAGAAACACCATATATTTT.

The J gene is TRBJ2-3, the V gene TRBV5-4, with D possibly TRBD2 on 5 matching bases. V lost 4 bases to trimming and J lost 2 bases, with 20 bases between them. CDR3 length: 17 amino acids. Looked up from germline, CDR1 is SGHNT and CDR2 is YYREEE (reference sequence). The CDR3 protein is CASSPASRRGITDTQYF. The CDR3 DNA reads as TGTGCCAGCAGCCCCGCCTCCCGCCGGGGAATCACAGATACGCAGTATTTT.

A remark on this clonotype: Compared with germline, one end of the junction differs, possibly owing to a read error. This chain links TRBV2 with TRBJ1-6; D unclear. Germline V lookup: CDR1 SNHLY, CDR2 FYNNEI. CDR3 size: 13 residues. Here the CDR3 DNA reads TGTGCCAGCTGTGACACGGTTCATTCACCCCTCCACTTT. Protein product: CASCDTVHSPLHF. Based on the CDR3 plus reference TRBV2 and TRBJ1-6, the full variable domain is EPEVTQTPSHQVTQMGQEVILRCVPISNHLYFYWYRQILGQKVEFLVSFYNNEISEKSEIFDDQFSVERPDGSNFTLKIRSTKLEDSAMYFCASCDTVHSPLHFGNGTRLTVT.

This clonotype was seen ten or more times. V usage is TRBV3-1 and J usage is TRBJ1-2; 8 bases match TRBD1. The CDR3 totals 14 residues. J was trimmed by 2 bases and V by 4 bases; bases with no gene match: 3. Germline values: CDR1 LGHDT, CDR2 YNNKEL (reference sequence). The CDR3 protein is CASSLQGANYGYTF. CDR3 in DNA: TGTGCCAGCAGCCTCCAGGGGGCGAACTATGGCTACACCTTC.

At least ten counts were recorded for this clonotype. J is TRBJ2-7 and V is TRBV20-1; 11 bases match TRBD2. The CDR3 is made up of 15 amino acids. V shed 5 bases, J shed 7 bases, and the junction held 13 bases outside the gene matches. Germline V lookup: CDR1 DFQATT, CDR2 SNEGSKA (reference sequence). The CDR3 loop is CSAQDSGGAALEQYF. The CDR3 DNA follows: TGCAGTGCTCAAGATAGCGGGGGGGCCGCTTTGGAGCAGTACTTC.